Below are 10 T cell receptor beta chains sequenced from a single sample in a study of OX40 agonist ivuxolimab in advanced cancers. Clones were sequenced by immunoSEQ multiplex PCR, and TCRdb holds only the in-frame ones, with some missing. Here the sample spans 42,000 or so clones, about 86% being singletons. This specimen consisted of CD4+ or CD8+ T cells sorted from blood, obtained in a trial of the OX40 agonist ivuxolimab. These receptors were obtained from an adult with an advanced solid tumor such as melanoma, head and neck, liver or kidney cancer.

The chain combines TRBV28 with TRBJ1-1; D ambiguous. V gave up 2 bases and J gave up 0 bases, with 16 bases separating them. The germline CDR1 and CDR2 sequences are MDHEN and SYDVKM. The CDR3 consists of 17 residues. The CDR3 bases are TGTGCCAGCAGTTTAAATTCGGTCGTCGGAATGAACACTGAAGCTTTCTTT. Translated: CASSLNSVVGMNTEAFF.

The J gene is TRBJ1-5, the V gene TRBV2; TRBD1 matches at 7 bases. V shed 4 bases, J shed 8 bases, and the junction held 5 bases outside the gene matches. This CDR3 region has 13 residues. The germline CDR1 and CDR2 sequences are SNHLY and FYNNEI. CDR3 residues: CASSATGMEPQHF. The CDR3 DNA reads TGTGCCAGCAGTGCGACAGGGATGGAGCCCCAGCATTTT. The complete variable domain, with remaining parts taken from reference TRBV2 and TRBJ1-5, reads EPEVTQTPSHQVTQMGQEVILRCVPISNHLYFYWYRQILGQKVEFLVSFYNNEISEKSEIFDDQFSVERPDGSNFTLKIRSTKLEDSAMYFCASSATGMEPQHFGDGTRLSIL.

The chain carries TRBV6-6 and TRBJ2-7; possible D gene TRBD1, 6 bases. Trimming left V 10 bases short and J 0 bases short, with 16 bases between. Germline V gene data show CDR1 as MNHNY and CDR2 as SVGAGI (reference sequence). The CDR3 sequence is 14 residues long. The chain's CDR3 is CATKTGIGSYEQYF. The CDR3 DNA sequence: TGTGCCACCAAAACAGGGATTGGCTCCTACGAGCAGTACTTC.

The CDR3 bases are TGTGCCAGCTCACCAAGACGACTCGACAATGAGCAGTTCTTC. It is translated as CASSPRRLDNEQFF. The chain carries TRBV18 and TRBJ2-1; no definite D call. Trimming pared 2 bases from V and 5 bases from J, leaving 10 bases between. In germline, CDR1 is KGHSH, CDR2 LQKENI. CDR3 length: 14 amino acids.

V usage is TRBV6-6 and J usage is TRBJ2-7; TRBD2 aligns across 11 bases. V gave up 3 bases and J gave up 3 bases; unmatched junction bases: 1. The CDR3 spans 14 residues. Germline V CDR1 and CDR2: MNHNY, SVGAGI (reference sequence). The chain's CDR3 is CASSYTSGGYEQYF. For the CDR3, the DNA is TGTGCCAGCAGTTATACTAGCGGGGGCTACGAGCAGTACTTC.

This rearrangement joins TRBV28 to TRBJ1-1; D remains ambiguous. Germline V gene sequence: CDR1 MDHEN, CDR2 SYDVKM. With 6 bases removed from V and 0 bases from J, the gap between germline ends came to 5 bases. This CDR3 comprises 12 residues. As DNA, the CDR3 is TGTGCCAGCAGATCCATGAACACTGAAGCTTTCTTT. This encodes CASRSMNTEAFF.

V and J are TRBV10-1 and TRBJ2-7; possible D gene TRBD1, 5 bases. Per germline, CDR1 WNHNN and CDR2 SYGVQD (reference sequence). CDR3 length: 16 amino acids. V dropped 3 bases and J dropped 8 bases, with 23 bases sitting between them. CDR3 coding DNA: TGCGCCAGCAGTGATAGTGCACAGGCCAATCCCTCCAAGCAGTACTTC. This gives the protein CASSDSAQANPSKQYF.

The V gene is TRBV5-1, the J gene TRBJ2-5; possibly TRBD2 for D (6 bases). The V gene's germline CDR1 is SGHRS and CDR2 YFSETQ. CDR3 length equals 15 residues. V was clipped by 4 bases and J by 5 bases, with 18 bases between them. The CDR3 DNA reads TGCGCCAGCAGCCCCCTGGAGGGGTTGTCGGAGACCCAGTACTTC. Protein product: CASSPLEGLSETQYF.

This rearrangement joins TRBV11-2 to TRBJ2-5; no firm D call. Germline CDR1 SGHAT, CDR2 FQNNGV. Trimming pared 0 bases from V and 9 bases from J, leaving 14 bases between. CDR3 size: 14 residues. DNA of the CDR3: TGTGCCAGCAGCTTAGATGTCCAGGCCCAGGCCCAGTACTTC. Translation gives CASSLDVQAQAQYF.

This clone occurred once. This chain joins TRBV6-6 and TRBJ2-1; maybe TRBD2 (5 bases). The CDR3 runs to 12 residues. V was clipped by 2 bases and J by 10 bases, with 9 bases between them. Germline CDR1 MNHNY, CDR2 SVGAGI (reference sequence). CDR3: CASSYNLAEQFF. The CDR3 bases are TGTGCCAGCAGTTACAACCTAGCAGAGCAGTTCTTC.